The 7 T cell receptor beta chains presented below share a single source sample, sequenced in a study of blood T cell repertoires in COVID-19. Here immunoSEQ multiplex PCR was the method, and the copy in TCRdb shows in-frame clones only, minus some. The sample carries around 55,000 clones, about nine tenths recorded once. What was sequenced was peripheral blood. The receptors shown here come from a man aged 35 to 55 with acute or convalescent COVID-19.

The V gene is TRBV4-1, the J gene TRBJ2-2; TRBD2 aligns across 10 bases. This CDR3 has 17 amino acids. The germline V gene encodes CDR1 MGHRA and CDR2 YSYEKL. V lost 0 bases, J lost 6 bases, and 7 bases stayed unmatched. CDR3 region: CASSQDTLAGAAGELFF. The CDR3 region has the DNA TGCGCCAGCAGCCAAGATACCCTAGCGGGAGCCGCCGGGGAGCTGTTTTTT.

The chain has TRBV7-9 and TRBJ1-2; D is perhaps TRBD1 (5 bases). The CDR3 sequence is 13 residues long. Germline CDR1 is SEHNR and CDR2 is FQNEAQ (reference sequence). The ends were cut back, 5 bases at V and 1 base at J, with 8 bases in the middle. CDR3 sequence reads: CASSQDSNYGYTF. The CDR3 DNA is TGTGCCAGCAGCCAAGACAGTAACTATGGCTACACCTTC.

This chain links TRBV27 with TRBJ2-5, with 7 nucleotides matching TRBD1. CDR1 and CDR2 (germline): MNHEY, SMNVEV (reference sequence). The CDR3 totals 12 residues. With V trimmed by 8 bases and J by 5 bases, 5 bases remained unmatched. CDR3 coding DNA: TGTGCCAGCGGGACAGTTGGGGAGACCCAGTACTTC. It specifies CASGTVGETQYF.

This clone was observed a single time. V and J are TRBV28 and TRBJ1-2; 8 bases match TRBD1. Germline lookup yields CDR1 MDHEN and CDR2 SYDVKM. Unmatched junction bases numbered 7, after V lost 7 bases and J lost 3 bases. The CDR3 totals 14 residues. CDR3 region: CASNAGGFDYGYTF. The CDR3 bases are TGTGCCAGCAATGCAGGGGGCTTTGACTATGGCTACACCTTC.

The DNA of the CDR3 is TGTGCCAGCAGTCCTGACCGGACAGGACGCTATCAGCCCCAGCATTTT. Translation gives CASSPDRTGRYQPQHF. The gene calls are TRBV27 and TRBJ1-5, with TRBD1 identical over 7 bases. Per germline, CDR1 MNHEY and CDR2 SMNVEV (reference sequence). This CDR3 has 16 residues. The V gene end was trimmed by 5 bases and the J gene end by 5 bases; junction bases not matched to a gene: 12.

The CDR3 DNA sequence: TGTGCCAGCAGTCGGGGGATCTATGGCTACACCTTC. As protein: CASSRGIYGYTF. The chain couples TRBV11-2 to TRBJ1-2; maybe TRBD1 (5 bases). There are 12 residues in the CDR3. Germline loops: CDR1 SGHAT, CDR2 FQNNGV. V shed 6 bases and J shed 4 bases, with 9 bases lying between them.

This clone was seen once. This chain connects TRBV9 to TRBJ1-3, with 7 bases identical to TRBD1. Unmatched junction bases numbered 5, after V lost 3 bases and J lost 2 bases. Germline CDR1 SGDLS, CDR2 YYNGEE. This CDR3 is 15 amino acids long. The chain's CDR3 is CASSGSDRAGNTIYF. CDR3 DNA sequence: TGTGCCAGCAGCGGATCAGACAGGGCTGGAAACACCATATATTTT.